The clone carrying this T cell receptor (beta chain) turned up a few times. This record belongs to a study of blood T cell repertoires in COVID-19. Study information: T cells, B-cell-depleted T cells, or PBMCs supplied cDNA or gDNA.

The CDR3 covers 15 residues. Deletions cut 2 bases from V and 0 bases from J, with 9 bases between. From germline, CDR1 is SGDLS and CDR2 YYNGEE. Data came from immunoSEQ multiplex PCR; TCRdb stores just in-frame clones and leaves some out. The table has some 260,000 clones, 90% to 95% seen once. Which cohort a participant joined came from the clinical history participants gave. The chain employs TRBV9 and TRBJ2-1, with D perhaps TRBD2 (5 bases). The TCR originated in a young woman who had recovered from COVID-19. Sequenced sample: PBMCs or T cells enriched from blood (not recorded which). The CDR3 nucleotides are TGTGCCAGCAGCGTTTCTAGCCTCTCCTACAATGAGCAGTTCTTC. Translating gives CASSVSSLSYNEQFF.